A selection of T cell receptor beta chains follows, all from one sample in a study of CD8+CD57+ T cells in acquired aplastic anemia. TCRdb itself ran the reads through MiXCR, one entry per CDR3 protein. The profile covers under 350,000 distinct CDR3 sequences, with 50% to 65% appearing a single time and approximately 1.2% taken by the ten largest. Sequenced input: sorted CD4+, CD8+, or CD8+CD57+ T cells (not recorded which) from PBMCs. The receptors stem from a human donor with aplastic anemia. Each CDR3 is given with its conserved first and last residue. D genes are given only for firm matches. The listing skips clone size in some rows; elsewhere it reads once, few, many or a size class.

clone_size | d_call | j_call | v_call | cdr3_aa | cdr3_nt
. | TRBD2 | TRBJ2-3 | TRBV20-1 | CSASLAVLSTDTQYF | TGCAGTGCTAGCCTAGCGGTCCTTAGCACAGATACGCAGTATTTT
few | . | TRBJ1-2 | TRBV15 | CATSRDRQGMDGYTF | TGTGCCACCAGCAGAGATCGTCAGGGAATGGATGGCTACACCTTC
. | . | TRBJ2-3 | TRBV29-1 | CSSLRGEGDTQYF | TGCAGCAGTTTAAGGGGGGAGGGGGATACGCAGTATTTT
few | . | TRBJ2-7 | TRBV5-6 | CASSRNYEQYF | TGTGCCAGCAGCCGGAACTACGAGCAGTACTTC
once | TRBD2 | TRBJ2-1 | TRBV20-1 | CSAAPGLAGVGNEQFF | TGCAGTGCTGCCCCGGGACTAGCGGGAGTGGGCAATGAGCAGTTCTTC
. | TRBD2 | TRBJ2-4 | TRBV20-1 | CSARAGTSRILAKNIQYF | TGCAGTGCTAGAGCTGGGACTAGCAGGATTCTAGCCAAAAACATTCAGTACTTC
many | . | TRBJ1-1 | TRBV2 | CASSASMQSTEAFF | TGTGCCAGCAGCGCCTCTATGCAGAGCACTGAAGCTTTCTTT
many | . | TRBJ1-6 | TRBV5-1 | CASSLAMSLNSPLHF | TGCGCCAGCAGCTTGGCCATGAGCCTTAATTCACCCCTCCACTTT
once | . | TRBJ1-3 | TRBV6-1 | CASSYPGDGNTIHF | TGTGCCAGCAGTTACCCAGGGGACGGAAACACCATACATTTT
. | . | TRBJ2-4 | TRBV6-6 | CASRIDGRDIQYF | TGTGCCAGCCGAATCGACGGACGGGACATTCAGTACTTC
. | TRBD1 | TRBJ2-5 | TRBV20-1 | CSASYRDRGGEETQYF | TGCAGTGCTTCATACCGGGACAGGGGAGGAGAGGAGACCCAGTACTTC
many | . | TRBJ2-6 | TRBV18 | CASSPLSGANVLTF | TGTGCCAGCTCACCACTTAGTGGGGCCAACGTCCTGACTTTC
many | . | TRBJ2-4 | TRBV12-3/TRBV12-4 | CASSVDTWDIQYF | TGTGCCAGCAGTGTGGACACCTGGGACATTCAGTACTTC
. | . | TRBJ2-3 | TRBV9 | CASSVGGQGTDTRYF | TGTGCCAGCAGCGTAGGGGGTCAGGGGACCGATACGCGGTACTTT
. | TRBD2 | TRBJ2-3 | TRBV24-1 | CATSDASGTSGMGRTQYF | TGTGCCACCAGTGATGCTTCCGGGACTAGCGGGATGGGGAGGACGCAGTATTTT
. | TRBD2 | TRBJ2-7 | TRBV20-1 | CSARDLAGGDYEQYF | TGCAGTGCTAGAGATCTAGCGGGGGGGGACTACGAGCAGTACTTC
once | TRBD1 | TRBJ1-6 | TRBV5-1 | CASSTIPGQGASPLHF | TGCGCCAGCAGCACCATACCGGGACAGGGGGCTTCACCCCTCCACTTT
few | TRBD1 | TRBJ1-1 | TRBV7-9 | CASSHDRVAFF | TGTGCCAGCAGCCACGACAGGGTAGCTTTCTTT
. | TRBD1 | TRBJ2-3 | TRBV9 | CASSVAQGVSDTQYF | TGTGCCAGCAGCGTAGCACAGGGGGTGTCAGATACGCAGTATTTT
many | . | TRBJ1-1 | TRBV18 | CASSPGGNTEAFF | TGTGCCAGCAGCCCAGGAGGGAACACTGAAGCTTTCTTT
. | TRBD2 | TRBJ2-3 | TRBV6-1 | CASSFTPPRTSGGSDTQYF | TGTGCCAGCAGTTTTACTCCTCCCCGGACTAGCGGGGGATCAGATACGCAGTATTTT
once | . | TRBJ2-7 | TRBV7-6 | CASSPRGTSSEQYF | TGTGCCAGCAGCCCCCGGGGTACCTCTAGCGAGCAGTACTTC
. | . | TRBJ2-3 | TRBV20-1 | CSAEKLGGGAPSTDTQYF | TGCAGTGCTGAAAAACTCGGAGGGGGGGCCCCTAGCACAGATACGCAGTATTTT
many | TRBD1 | TRBJ1-3 | TRBV9 | CASSVGGQGVKGNTIYF | TGTGCCAGCAGCGTAGGCGGACAGGGGGTTAAGGGAAACACCATATATTTT
many | . | TRBJ2-2 | TRBV6-1 | CASSEGPNTGELFF | TGTGCCAGCAGTGAGGGTCCGAACACCGGGGAGCTGTTTTTT
once | TRBD2 | TRBJ2-3 | TRBV25-1 | CASSDGAGEPTDTQYF | TGTGCCAGCAGTGATGGGGCGGGGGAACCCACAGATACGCAGTATTTT
. | . | TRBJ2-5 | TRBV11-2 | CASSLGQGRETQYF | TGTGCCAGCAGCTTAGGTCAGGGGCGGGAGACCCAGTACTTC
many | TRBD2 | TRBJ2-1 | TRBV3-1 | CASSLIGTSGYNEQFF | TGTGCCAGCAGTTTGATCGGGACTAGCGGGTACAATGAGCAGTTCTTC
. | . | TRBJ1-2 | TRBV20-1 | CSAANSGRDYGYTF | TGCAGTGCCGCGAATAGCGGACGGGACTATGGCTACACCTTC
many | . | TRBJ1-2 | TRBV28 | CASSRGLNYGYTF | TGTGCCAGCAGCAGGGGTTTGAACTATGGCTACACCTTC
. | TRBD2 | TRBJ2-5 | TRBV9 | CASGPSGMGETQYF | TGTGCCAGCGGTCCTAGCGGGATGGGAGAGACCCAGTACTTC
few | . | TRBJ1-5 | TRBV7-3 | CAKDTDNQPQHF | TGTGCTAAAGACACGGACAATCAGCCCCAGCATTTT
. | TRBD2 | TRBJ2-7 | TRBV25-1 | CASSEPRLAGVEQYF | TGTGCCAGCAGTGAACCCCGACTAGCGGGAGTCGAGCAGTACTTC
. | . | TRBJ2-7 | TRBV7-7 | CASSPLTDAYEQYF | TGTGCTAGCAGCCCCTTGACAGACGCCTACGAGCAGTACTTC
. | . | TRBJ1-4 | TRBV2 | CASSEIPARAMTNEKLFF | TGTGCCAGCAGTGAGATTCCGGCCAGGGCGATGACTAATGAAAAACTGTTTTTT
. | TRBD1 | TRBJ1-2 | TRBV29-1 | CSVERRGPYGYTF | TGCAGCGTTGAAAGAAGGGGGCCCTATGGCTACACCTTC
many | . | TRBJ2-2 | TRBV6-2/TRBV6-3 | CASSYSRGLAGNTGELFF | TGTGCCAGCAGTTACTCGAGAGGGCTGGCGGGGAACACCGGGGAGCTGTTTTTT
. | TRBD2 | TRBJ2-5 | TRBV6-1 | CASSELGLAGEEETQYF | TGTGCCAGCAGTGAACTGGGACTAGCGGGAGAGGAGGAGACCCAGTACTTC
few | . | TRBJ2-7 | TRBV20-1 | CSARAGRDYEQYF | TGCAGTGCTAGAGCGGGCAGAGATTACGAGCAGTACTTC
. | TRBD1 | TRBJ1-2 | TRBV20-1 | CSARPPGQGRTGYTF | TGCAGTGCTAGGCCTCCGGGACAGGGGAGAACCGGCTACACCTTC
. | . | TRBJ2-3 | TRBV9 | CASSVRSGQSDTQYF | TGTGCCAGCAGCGTACGTTCGGGGCAGTCAGATACGCAGTATTTT
many | . | TRBJ1-5 | TRBV9 | CASSVSGDQPQHF | TGTGCCAGCAGCGTAAGTGGGGATCAGCCCCAGCATTTT
. | . | TRBJ2-3 | TRBV7-9 | CASSLELARVTGTQYF | TGCGCCAGCAGCTTAGAACTTGCGAGGGTTACCGGTACGCAGTATTTT
. | TRBD1 | TRBJ1-1 | TRBV20-1 | CSARDYRGEHTEAFF | TGCAGTGCTAGAGACTACAGGGGTGAGCACACTGAAGCTTTCTTT
. | . | TRBJ2-5 | TRBV6-5 | CASSYSTEETQYF | TGTGCCAGCAGTTACTCGACAGAAGAGACCCAGTACTTC
. | . | TRBJ1-1 | TRBV7-8 | CASSLISEPNTEALF | TGTGCCAGCAGCTTAATCTCGGAACCGAACACTGAAGCTCTCTTT
many | . | TRBJ1-5 | TRBV6-1 | CASSPQQEPNQPQHF | TGTGCCAGCAGTCCACAGCAAGAGCCCAATCAGCCCCAGCATTTT
. | . | TRBJ2-2 | TRBV7-9 | CASSFNPAGTGELFF | TGTGCCAGCAGCTTTAACCCTGCGGGTACCGGGGAGCTGTTTTTT
many | . | TRBJ1-1 | TRBV7-2 | CASSLYTNTEAFF | TGTGCCAGCAGCTTATATACGAACACTGAAGCTTTCTTT
. | . | TRBJ2-1 | TRBV4-1 | CASSTEENYNEQFF | TGCGCCAGCAGCACAGAAGAAAACTACAATGAGCAGTTCTTC
. | . | TRBJ2-7 | TRBV5-5 | CASSLTLWDEQYF | TGTGCCAGCAGCTTAACGTTGTGGGACGAGCAGTACTTC
. | . | TRBJ2-2 | TRBV5-1 | CASRPPLYTGELFF | TGCGCCAGTCGTCCACCACTCTACACCGGGGAGCTGTTTTTT
. | . | TRBJ2-1 | TRBV2 | CASSELAAEEFF | TGTGCCAGCAGTGAGCTTGCCGCAGAGGAGTTCTTC
. | TRBD2 | TRBJ2-2 | TRBV14 | CASSVAGGTTGELFF | TGTGCCAGCAGTGTGGCGGGGGGAACCACCGGGGAGCTGTTTTTT
. | . | TRBJ1-3 | TRBV9 | CASSVESSGNTIYF | TGTGCCAGCAGCGTAGAGAGCTCTGGAAACACCATATATTTT
. | . | TRBJ2-7 | TRBV7-3 | CASSPSSMGRGYEQYF | TGTGCCAGCAGCCCTTCCTCGATGGGGAGGGGGTACGAGCAGTACTTC
once | . | TRBJ2-2 | TRBV29-1 | CSVEVGPQGCANTGELFF | TGCAGCGTTGAAGTAGGTCCCCAGGGCTGTGCGAACACCGGGGAGCTGTTTTTT
many | . | TRBJ1-6 | TRBV13 | CASSSGLLEWSPLHF | TGTGCCAGCAGCTCAGGACTTTTAGAGTGGTCACCCCTCCACTTT
many | TRBD2 | TRBJ2-7 | TRBV4-1 | CASSPRGTSPYEQYF | TGCGCCAGCAGCCCTCGCGGGACTAGTCCCTACGAGCAGTACTTC
few | . | TRBJ1-2 | TRBV29-1 | CSVEDRAGRTYGYTF | TGCAGCGTTGAAGATCGGGCGGGCCGAACCTATGGCTACACCTTC